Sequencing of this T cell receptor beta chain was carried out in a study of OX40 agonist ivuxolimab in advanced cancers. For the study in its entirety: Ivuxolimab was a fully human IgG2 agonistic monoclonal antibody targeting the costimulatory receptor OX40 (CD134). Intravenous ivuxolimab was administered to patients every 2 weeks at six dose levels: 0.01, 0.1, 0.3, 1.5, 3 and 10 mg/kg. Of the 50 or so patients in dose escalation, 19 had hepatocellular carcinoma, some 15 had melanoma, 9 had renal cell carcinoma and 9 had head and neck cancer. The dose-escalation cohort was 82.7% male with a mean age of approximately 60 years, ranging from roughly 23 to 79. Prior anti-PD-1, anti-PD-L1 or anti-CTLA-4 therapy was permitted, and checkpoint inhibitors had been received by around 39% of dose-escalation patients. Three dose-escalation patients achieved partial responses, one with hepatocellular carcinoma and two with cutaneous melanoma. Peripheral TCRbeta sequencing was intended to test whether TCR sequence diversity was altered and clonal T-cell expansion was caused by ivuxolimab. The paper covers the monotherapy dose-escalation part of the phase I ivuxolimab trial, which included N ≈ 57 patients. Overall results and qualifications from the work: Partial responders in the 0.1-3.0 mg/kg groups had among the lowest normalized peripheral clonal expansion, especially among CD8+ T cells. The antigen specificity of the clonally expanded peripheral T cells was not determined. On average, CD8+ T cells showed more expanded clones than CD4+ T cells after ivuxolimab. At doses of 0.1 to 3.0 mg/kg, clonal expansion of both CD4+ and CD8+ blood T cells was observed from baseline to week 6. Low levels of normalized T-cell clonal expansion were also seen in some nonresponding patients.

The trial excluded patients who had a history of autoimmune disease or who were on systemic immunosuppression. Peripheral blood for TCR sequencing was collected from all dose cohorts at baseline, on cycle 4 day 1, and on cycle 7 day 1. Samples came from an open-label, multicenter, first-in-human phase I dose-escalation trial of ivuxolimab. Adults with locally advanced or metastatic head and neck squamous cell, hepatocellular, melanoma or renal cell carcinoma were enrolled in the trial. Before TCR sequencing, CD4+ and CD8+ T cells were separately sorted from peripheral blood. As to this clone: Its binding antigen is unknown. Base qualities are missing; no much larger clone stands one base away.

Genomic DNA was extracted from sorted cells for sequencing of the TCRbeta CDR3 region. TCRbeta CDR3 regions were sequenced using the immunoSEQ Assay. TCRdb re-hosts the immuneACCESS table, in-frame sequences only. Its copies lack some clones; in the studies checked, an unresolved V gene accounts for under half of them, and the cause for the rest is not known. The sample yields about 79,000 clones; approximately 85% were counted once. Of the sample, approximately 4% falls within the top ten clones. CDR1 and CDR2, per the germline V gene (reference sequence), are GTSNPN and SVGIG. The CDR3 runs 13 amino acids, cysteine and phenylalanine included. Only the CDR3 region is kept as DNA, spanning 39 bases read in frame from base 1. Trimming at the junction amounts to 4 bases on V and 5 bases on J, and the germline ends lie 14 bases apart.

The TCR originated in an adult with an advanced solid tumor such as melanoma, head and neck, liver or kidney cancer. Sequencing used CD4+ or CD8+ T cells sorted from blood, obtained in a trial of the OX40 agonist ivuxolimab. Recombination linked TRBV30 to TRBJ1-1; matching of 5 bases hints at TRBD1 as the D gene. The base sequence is TGTGCCTGGATACCATGGGGGGGGACTGAAGCTTTCTTT. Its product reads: CAWIPWGGTEAFF.